This TCR beta chain was recovered during a study of blood T cells in healthy people across ages. With a J-beta primer mix and a sample-barcoded 5' primer, a second PCR ran about 7 to 11 cycles. TCRdb recomputed calls from the 5' RACE reads with MiXCR, one row per CDR3 protein. In the table there are 600,000 or so distinct CDR3 sequences, under 30% of which are singletons. From germline, CDR1 is SGHNT and CDR2 YENEEA. The CDR3 runs to 17 residues. This clonotype was observed a handful of times. The receptor was isolated from a woman older than 75 in good health. The chain carries TRBV11-3 and TRBJ2-1; 7 nucleotides agree with TRBD1. The J call may be faulty, since TRBJ2-7 better matches the DNA end. The sample taken for sequencing was blood. The CDR3 nucleotides are TGTGCCAGCAGCGCCACGGGACAGTTAAGCTCCTACAATGAGCAGTACTTC. Translated: CASSATGQLSSYNEQYF.